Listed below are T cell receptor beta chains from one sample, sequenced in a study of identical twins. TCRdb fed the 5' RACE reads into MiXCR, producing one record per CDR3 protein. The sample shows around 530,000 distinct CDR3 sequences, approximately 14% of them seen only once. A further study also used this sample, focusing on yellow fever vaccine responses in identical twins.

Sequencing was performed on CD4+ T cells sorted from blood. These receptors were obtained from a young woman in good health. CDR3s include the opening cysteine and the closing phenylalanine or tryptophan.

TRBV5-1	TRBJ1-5	CASSQGGAGPQHF
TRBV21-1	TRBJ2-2	CASSSKGGVGQTNTGELFF
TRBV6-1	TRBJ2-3	CASRRNKGAESDTQYF
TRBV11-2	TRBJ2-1	CASSPLSGLAGNEQFF
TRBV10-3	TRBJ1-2	CAISESQGSSGYTF
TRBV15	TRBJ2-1	CATSSGTGDYNEQFF
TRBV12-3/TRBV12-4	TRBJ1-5	CASRVTGRLGQPQHF
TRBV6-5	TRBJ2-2	CASSYSTSYTGELFF
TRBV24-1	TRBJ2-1	CATSATLAADPSSYNEQFF
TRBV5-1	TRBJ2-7	CASSLGGTRNEQYF
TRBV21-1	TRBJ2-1	CASSPGLAVPYNEQFF
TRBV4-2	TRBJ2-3	CASSGGINTQYF
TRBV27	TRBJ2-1	CASSLRGDSYNEQFF
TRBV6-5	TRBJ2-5	CASSYTPRRGEETQYF
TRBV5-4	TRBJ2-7	CASSLATGASGYEQYF
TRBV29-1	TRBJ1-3	CSVQTRTGFSGNTIYF
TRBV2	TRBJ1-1	CASSEAPSPGGAFF